One sample yielded the 27 T cell receptor beta chains listed below, sequenced in a study of early T cells in non-severe SARS-CoV-2 infection. TCRdb re-derived calls from the 5' RACE reads in MiXCR, one entry per CDR3 protein. The sample has around 46,000 distinct CDR3 sequences, around 10% seen once. The specimen sequenced was whole blood. The receptors originated from an adult who was a healthcare worker with PCR-confirmed SARS-CoV-2 infection or an uninfected control (not recorded which).

In its sample, this clonotype was seen a few times. The chain has TRBV2 and TRBJ2-3; the D gene could be TRBD1 or TRBD2 (6 bases each). CDR1 and CDR2 (germline): SNHLY, FYNNEI. V lost 8 bases, J lost 2 bases, and 17 bases lay in between. The CDR3 length is 15 residues. The chain's CDR3 is CASCRGSGFTDTQYF. Written as DNA, the CDR3 is TGTGCCAGCTGTAGGGGGAGCGGGTTCACAGATACGCAGTATTTT. Based on the CDR3 plus reference TRBV2 and TRBJ2-3, the full variable domain is EPEVTQTPSHQVTQMGQEVILRCVPISNHLYFYWYRQILGQKVEFLVSFYNNEISEKSEIFDDQFSVERPDGSNFTLKIRSTKLEDSAMYFCASCRGSGFTDTQYFGPGTRLTVL.

This clonotype was observed many times. The chain employs TRBV20-1 and TRBJ2-5; 7 nucleotides agree with TRBD1. J lost 1 base, V lost 6 bases, and 5 bases had no gene match. The CDR3 has 13 amino acids. From germline, CDR1 is DFQATT and CDR2 SNEGSKA (reference sequence). CDR3 DNA: TGCAGTGCCACGAAGGGGGCCCAAGAGACCCAGTACTTC. Protein product: CSATKGAQETQYF.

This clonotype came up many times. The chain is built from TRBV6-5 and TRBJ1-5; possible D gene TRBD1, 6 bases. The V end lost 5 bases, the J end lost 4 bases, and 18 bases lay between the germline ends. This CDR3 is built from 16 residues. Germline CDR1 is MNHEY and CDR2 is SVGAGI. Written as DNA, the CDR3 is TGTGCCAGCAGTCGAACCGGGACACATCCTAATCAGCCCCAGCATTTT. It yields the protein CASSRTGTHPNQPQHF.

This clonotype was counted ten times or more. This sequence joins TRBV27 and TRBJ1-5; D not certain. CDR3 length: 15 residues. Germline loops: CDR1 MNHEY, CDR2 SMNVEV (reference sequence). The V end was cut by 2 bases, the J end by 2 bases, with 10 bases between. CDR3 nucleotides: TGTGCCAGCAGTTTAGGAGGCAGTGGCAATCAGCCCCAGCATTTT. It is translated as CASSLGGSGNQPQHF.

This clonotype was observed many times. The J gene is TRBJ2-3, the V gene TRBV4-2, with D possibly being TRBD1 or TRBD2 (6 bases each). Germline V CDR1 and CDR2: LGHNA, YNFKEQ. With 0 bases removed from V and 3 bases from J, the gap between germline ends came to 13 bases. This CDR3 comprises 16 residues. This CDR3 reads CASSQDGGQGTDTQYF. CDR3 coding DNA: TGTGCCAGCAGCCAAGACGGGGGCCAGGGAACAGATACGCAGTATTTT.

This clonotype was counted only a few times. J is TRBJ2-1 and V is TRBV7-2; perhaps TRBD1 as D (6 bases). From germline, CDR1 is SGHTA and CDR2 FQGNSA. V gave up 5 bases and J gave up 0 bases, with 17 bases separating them. The CDR3 consists of 17 residues. Here the CDR3 DNA reads TGTGCCAGCAGCCCCCCCAGGGGCCTTAGCTCCTACAATGAGCAGTTCTTC. It is translated as CASSPPRGLSSYNEQFF.

The V call is TRBV20-1, the J call TRBJ2-7; 7 nucleotides align to TRBD1. The CDR3 consists of 14 residues. Losses at the gene ends were 5 bases for V and 2 bases for J; bases not matched to a gene: 9. CDR1 and CDR2 from the germline V gene are DFQATT and SNEGSKA (reference sequence). CDR3 sequence reads: CSAHHPGQTYEQYF. CDR3 sequence (DNA): TGCAGTGCTCACCACCCGGGACAGACCTACGAGCAGTACTTC.

The genes are TRBV29-1 and TRBJ1-5; no reliable D call. V gave up 6 bases and J gave up 0 bases, with 18 bases separating them. Germline-derived CDR1 and CDR2 are SQVTM and ANQGSEA. CDR3 size: 16 residues. The CDR3 nucleotides are TGCAGCGTAGATACGATCCCGAGAAATAGCAATCAGCCCCAGCATTTT. Encoded protein: CSVDTIPRNSNQPQHF. Drawing the rest from reference TRBV29-1 and TRBJ1-5, the complete variable domain is SAVISQKPSRDICQRGTSLTIQCQVDSQVTMMFWYRQQPGQSLTLIATANQGSEATYESGFVIDKFPISRPNLTFSTLTVSNMSPEDSSIYLCSVDTIPRNSNQPQHFGDGTRLSIL.

This clonotype showed up many times. The V gene is TRBV5-8, the J gene TRBJ2-1; TRBD2 aligns across 8 bases. The CDR3 is made up of 13 amino acids. With 6 bases clipped from V and 15 bases from J, the junction kept 14 bases outside the gene matches. Germline V gene lookup returns CDR1 SGHTS and CDR2 YDEGEE. The CDR3 loop reads CASTGSLAGSLFF. CDR3 DNA sequence: TGTGCCAGCACCGGGTCCTTAGCGGGAAGCTTGTTCTTC.

This chain connects TRBV27 to TRBJ2-5; 15 positions agree with TRBD2. The CDR3 is made up of 14 amino acids. The germline CDR1 and CDR2 sequences are MNHEY and SMNVEV (reference sequence). V was clipped by 6 bases and J by 7 bases; unmatched bases: 3. Here the CDR3 reads CASRSGLAGGTQYF. The CDR3 nucleotides are TGTGCCAGCAGGTCGGGACTAGCGGGAGGGACCCAGTACTTC.

This clonotype was counted many times. The V gene is TRBV20-1, the J gene TRBJ1-1; the D is unclear. Germline CDR1 reads DFQATT; CDR2 reads SNEGSKA (reference sequence). This CDR3 spans 13 amino acids. Trimming took 7 bases from V and 6 from J, leaving 18 bases between them. The CDR3 here is CSVPGFSGAEAFF. CDR3 nucleotide sequence: TGCAGTGTCCCTGGGTTTTCTGGCGCTGAAGCTTTCTTT.

The rearrangement links TRBV24-1 to TRBJ2-1; D not certain. Trimming stripped 5 bases from V and 0 bases from J, with 7 bases between. From germline, CDR1 is KGHDR and CDR2 SFDVKD. The CDR3 runs to 14 residues. The CDR3 sequence: CATSARFSYNEQFF. The CDR3 coding sequence is TGTGCCACCAGTGCGCGTTTCTCCTACAATGAGCAGTTCTTC.

The V gene is TRBV5-4, the J gene TRBJ2-3, with D possibly TRBD2 on 6 matching bases. The CDR3 has 15 amino acids. Germline values: CDR1 SGHNT, CDR2 YYREEE (reference sequence). Trimming removed 4 bases from V and 4 bases from J, with 16 bases in between. CDR3 in amino acids: CASSAGERAADTQYF. CDR3 nucleotides: TGTGCCAGCAGCGCTGGTGAGCGGGCGGCAGATACGCAGTATTTT.

This clonotype has a count of ten or more. The V gene is TRBV29-1, the J gene TRBJ2-5, with D possibly being TRBD1 (6 bases). V was pared by 1 base and J by 1 base, with 16 bases between. This CDR3 region has 16 residues. Germline values: CDR1 SQVTM, CDR2 ANQGSEA. The CDR3 bases are TGCAGCGTTGAAGTATTAGGGGGAGAGTCCCAAGAGACCCAGTACTTC. It codes for CSVEVLGGESQETQYF.

The gene calls are TRBV6-5 and TRBJ2-2, with D unclear. V was clipped by 6 bases and J by 1 base, with 6 bases between them. Looked up from germline, CDR1 is MNHEY and CDR2 is SVGAGI. This CDR3 comprises 13 residues. CDR3 in DNA: TGTGCCAGCAGGGACGGGAACACCGGGGAGCTGTTTTTT. Its translation: CASRDGNTGELFF.

This chain joins TRBV12-3 or TRBV12-4 and TRBJ1-2; D is unresolved. The CDR3 runs to 12 residues. Trimming removed 2 bases from V and 5 bases from J, with 6 bases in between. In nucleotides, the CDR3 is TGTGCCAGCAGTTTAAGGGAGTATGGCTACACCTTC. This gives the protein CASSLREYGYTF.

This clonotype was seen repeatedly, ten times or more. This CDR3 is CASSLVVEKGQTQYF. In DNA, the CDR3 is TGTGCCAGCAGCTTAGTTGTTGAGAAGGGACAGACCCAGTACTTC. This chain joins TRBV7-9 and TRBJ2-5; either TRBD1 or TRBD2 may fit D (5 bases each). Germline CDR1 is SEHNR and CDR2 is FQNEAQ (reference sequence). This CDR3 contains 15 residues. Between the trimmed V and J ends, which lost 1 base and 6 bases, there was a span of 15 bases.

This clonotype was detected only a few times. The chain links TRBV29-1 to TRBJ1-4, with TRBD1 identical over 7 bases. From germline, CDR1 is SQVTM and CDR2 ANQGSEA. Trimming removed 6 bases from V and 3 bases from J; junction bases left unmatched: 4. The CDR3 is made up of 13 amino acids. The CDR3: CSVGDRANEKLFF. As DNA, the CDR3 is TGCAGCGTCGGAGACAGGGCTAATGAAAAACTGTTTTTT.

The chain links TRBV12-3 or TRBV12-4 to TRBJ2-7; D unresolved. V lost 6 bases to trimming and J lost 6 bases, with 15 bases between them. The CDR3 is 13 residues long. The CDR3, as DNA: TGTGCCAGCAGCTTTACTGGTTGGAGCGAGCAGTACTTC. Residues: CASSFTGWSEQYF.

This clonotype was detected many times. The chain has TRBV7-3 and TRBJ2-3; 15 nucleotides line up with TRBD2. Per germline, CDR1 SGHTA and CDR2 FQGTGA. The CDR3 contains 17 residues. V trimming: 5 bases; J trimming: 1 base; junction bases outside the gene matches: 4. The CDR3 sequence: CASSQRTSGRGTDTQYF. The CDR3 DNA follows: TGTGCCAGCAGCCAAAGGACTAGCGGGAGGGGCACAGATACGCAGTATTTT.

The rearrangement uses TRBV4-3 and TRBJ1-6, with 9 bases that match TRBD1. CDR1 and CDR2 from the germline V gene are LGHNA and YSLEER. CDR3 length equals 14 residues. After removal of 4 bases from V and 8 bases from J, the junction contained 3 bases not matched to a gene. The CDR3, as DNA: TGCGCCAGCAGCCTCGACAGGGGGGATTCACCCCTCCACTTT. Its protein product is CASSLDRGDSPLHF.

The chain links TRBV29-1 to TRBJ1-2; D not certain. Per the germline V gene, CDR1 is SQVTM and CDR2 is ANQGSEA. With 2 bases removed from V and 2 bases from J, the gap between germline ends came to 6 bases. The CDR3 is 12 residues long. The CDR3 DNA is TGCAGCGTTGAACAGCCCAACTATGGCTACACCTTC. Protein product: CSVEQPNYGYTF.

The table lists this clonotype with many counts. V is TRBV18 and J is TRBJ2-1; 8 nucleotides line up with TRBD1. CDR1 is KGHSH and CDR2 is LQKENI in the germline V gene. The CDR3 extends over 19 amino acids. Germline trimming cut 2 bases from V and 3 bases from J; bases unmatched to any gene: 15. In DNA, the CDR3 is TGTGCCAGCTCACCATCCTGGACAGGGAGTCTCCTCCACTACAATGAGCAGTTCTTC. It specifies CASSPSWTGSLLHYNEQFF.

This clonotype occurred many times. The chain joins TRBV4-3 to TRBJ2-1; D not resolved. V was clipped by 1 base and J by 3 bases, with 7 bases between them. The CDR3 spans 14 residues. CDR1 and CDR2 from the germline V gene are LGHNA and YSLEER. The CDR3 nucleotides read TGCGCCAGCAGCCAAGGTTCCAGCTACAATGAGCAGTTCTTC. Translated: CASSQGSSYNEQFF.

This clonotype is medium-sized. This sequence joins TRBV28 and TRBJ1-2; possible D gene TRBD1, 5 bases. This CDR3 is 16 amino acids long. V gave up 4 bases and J gave up 5 bases, with 20 bases separating them. Germline V lookup: CDR1 MDHEN, CDR2 SYDVKM. CDR3 loop: CASSWRGAGKGYGYTF. CDR3 nucleotides: TGTGCCAGCAGTTGGCGAGGCGCAGGGAAGGGGTATGGCTACACCTTC.

The sample holds many counts of this clonotype. The genes are TRBV7-9 and TRBJ2-1; possibly TRBD1 for D (5 bases). Germline V lookup: CDR1 SEHNR, CDR2 FQNEAQ (reference sequence). V lost 5 bases and J lost 4, with 18 bases in between. The CDR3 runs to 16 residues. DNA for the CDR3: TGTGCCAGCAGCCCGAATCGTAGGGGAACTTACAATGAGCAGTTCTTC. It specifies CASSPNRRGTYNEQFF.

This clonotype was detected many times. V and J are TRBV27 and TRBJ1-5, with 8 bases identical to TRBD1. Trimming at V came to 1 base and at J to 3 bases, leaving 11 bases not matched to a gene. The CDR3 totals 18 residues. Looked up from germline, CDR1 is MNHEY and CDR2 is SMNVEV (reference sequence). The CDR3 DNA reads TGTGCCAGCAGTTTATTAGTGCTGGTGGACAGGGCCAATCAGCCCCAGCATTTT. It is translated as CASSLLVLVDRANQPQHF.